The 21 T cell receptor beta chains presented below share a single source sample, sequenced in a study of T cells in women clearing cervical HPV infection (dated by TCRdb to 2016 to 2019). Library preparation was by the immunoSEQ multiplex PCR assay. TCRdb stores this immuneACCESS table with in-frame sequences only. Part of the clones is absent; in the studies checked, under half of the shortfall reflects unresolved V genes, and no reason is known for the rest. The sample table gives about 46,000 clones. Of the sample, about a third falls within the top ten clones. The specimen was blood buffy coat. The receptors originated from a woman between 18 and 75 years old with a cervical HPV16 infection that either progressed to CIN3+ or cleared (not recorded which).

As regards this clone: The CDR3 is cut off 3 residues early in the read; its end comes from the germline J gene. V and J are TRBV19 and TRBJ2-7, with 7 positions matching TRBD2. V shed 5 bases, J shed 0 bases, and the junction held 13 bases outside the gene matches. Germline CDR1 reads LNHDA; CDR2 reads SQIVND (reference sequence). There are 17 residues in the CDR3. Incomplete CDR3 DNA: TGTGCCAGTAGTGGTAGCCCAATGGGAGGGGTCTCCTACGAG. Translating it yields CASSGSPMGGVSYE. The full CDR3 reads CASSGSPMGGVSYEQYF.

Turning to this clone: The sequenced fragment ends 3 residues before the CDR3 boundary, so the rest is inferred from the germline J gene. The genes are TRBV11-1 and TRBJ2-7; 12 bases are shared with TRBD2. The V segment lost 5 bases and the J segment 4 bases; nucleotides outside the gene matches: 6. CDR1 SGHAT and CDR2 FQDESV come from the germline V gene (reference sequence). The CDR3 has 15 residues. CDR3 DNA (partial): TGTGCCAGCAGCCGGACTAGCGGGATTTTTTACGAG. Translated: CASSRTSGIFYE. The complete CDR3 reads CASSRTSGIFYEQYF.

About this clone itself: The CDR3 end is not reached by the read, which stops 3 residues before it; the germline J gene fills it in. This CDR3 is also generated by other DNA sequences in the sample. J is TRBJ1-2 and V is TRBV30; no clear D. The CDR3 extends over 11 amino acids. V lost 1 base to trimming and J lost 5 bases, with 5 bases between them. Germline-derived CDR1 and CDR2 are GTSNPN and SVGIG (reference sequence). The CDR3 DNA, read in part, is TGTGCCTGGAGTGGGCGGTATGGC. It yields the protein CAWSGRYG. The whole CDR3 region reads CAWSGRYGYTF.

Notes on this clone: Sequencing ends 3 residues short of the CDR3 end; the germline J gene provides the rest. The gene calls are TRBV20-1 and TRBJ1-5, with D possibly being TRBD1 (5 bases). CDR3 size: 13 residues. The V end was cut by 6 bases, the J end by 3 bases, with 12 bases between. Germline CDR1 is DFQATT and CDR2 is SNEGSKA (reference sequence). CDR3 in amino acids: CSAPWGDNQPQHF. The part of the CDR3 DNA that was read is TGCAGTGCCCCCTGGGGGGACAATCAGCCC.

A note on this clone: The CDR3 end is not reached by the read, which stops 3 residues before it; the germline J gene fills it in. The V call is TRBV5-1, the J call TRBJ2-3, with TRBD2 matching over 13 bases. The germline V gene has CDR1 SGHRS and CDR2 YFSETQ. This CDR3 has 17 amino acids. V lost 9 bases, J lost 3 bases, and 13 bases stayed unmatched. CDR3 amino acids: CATRTSGGLTTTDTQYF. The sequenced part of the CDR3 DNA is TGCGCCACCCGGACTAGCGGGGGTCTAACAACTACAGATACG.

CDR3 amino acids: CASSRKIQGYEQYF. The DNA read from the CDR3 is TGTGCCAGTAGTAGAAAAATCCAGGGTTACGAG. This chain joins TRBV19 and TRBJ2-7; D possibly corresponds to TRBD1 (5 bases). The CDR3 is cut off 3 residues early in the read; its end comes from the germline J gene. Germline V CDR1 and CDR2: LNHDA, SQIVND (reference sequence). Trimming took off 4 bases at V and 4 bases at J, with 14 bases between the two ends. The CDR3 totals 14 residues.

The DNA read from the CDR3 is TGCAGTGCTACAACGACAGGGCGA. Its translation: CSATTTGR. The CDR3 in full is CSATTTGRAFF. The rearrangement uses TRBV20-1 and TRBJ1-1; 7 nucleotides align to TRBD1. The observed sequence ends 3 residues before the CDR3 terminus, with the missing tail filled in from the germline J gene. CDR3 length: 11 residues. Germline CDR1 is DFQATT and CDR2 is SNEGSKA (reference sequence).

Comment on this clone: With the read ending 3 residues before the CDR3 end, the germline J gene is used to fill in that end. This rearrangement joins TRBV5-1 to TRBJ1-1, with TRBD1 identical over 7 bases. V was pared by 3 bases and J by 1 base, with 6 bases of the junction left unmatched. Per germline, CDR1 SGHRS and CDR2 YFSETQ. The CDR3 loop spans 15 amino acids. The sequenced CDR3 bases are TGCGCCAGCAGCTCAGAGACAGGGACGAACACTGAA. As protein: CASSSETGTNTE. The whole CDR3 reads CASSSETGTNTEAFF. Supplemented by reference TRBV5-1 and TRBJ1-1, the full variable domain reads KAGVTQTPRYLIKTRGQQVTLSCSPISGHRSVSWYQQTPGQGLQFLFEYFSETQRNKGNFPGRFSGRQFSNSRSEMNVSTLELGDSALYLCASSSETGTNTEAFFGQGTRLTVV.

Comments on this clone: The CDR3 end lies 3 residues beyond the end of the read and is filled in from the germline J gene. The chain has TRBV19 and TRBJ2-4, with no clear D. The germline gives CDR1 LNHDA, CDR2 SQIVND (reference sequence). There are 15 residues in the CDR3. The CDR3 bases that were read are TGTGCCAGTAGTATCCCTCTCACGACTCACTATGGT. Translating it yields CASSIPLTTHYG. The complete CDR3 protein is CASSIPLTTHYGQYF.

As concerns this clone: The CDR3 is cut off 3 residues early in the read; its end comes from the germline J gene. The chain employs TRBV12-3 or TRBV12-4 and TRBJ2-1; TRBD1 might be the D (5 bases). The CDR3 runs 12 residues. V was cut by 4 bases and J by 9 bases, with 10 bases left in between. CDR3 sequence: CASSSGSPEQFF. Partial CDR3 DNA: TGTGCCAGCAGTTCAGGGTCTCCTGAG.

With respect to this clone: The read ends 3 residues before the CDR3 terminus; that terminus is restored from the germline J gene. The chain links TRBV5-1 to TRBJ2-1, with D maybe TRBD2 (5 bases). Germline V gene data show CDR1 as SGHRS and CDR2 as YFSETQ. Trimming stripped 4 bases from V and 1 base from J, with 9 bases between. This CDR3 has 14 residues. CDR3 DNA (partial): TGCGCCAGCAGCCCCGCGGGTTCCTACAATGAG. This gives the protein CASSPAGSYNE. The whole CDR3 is CASSPAGSYNEQFF.

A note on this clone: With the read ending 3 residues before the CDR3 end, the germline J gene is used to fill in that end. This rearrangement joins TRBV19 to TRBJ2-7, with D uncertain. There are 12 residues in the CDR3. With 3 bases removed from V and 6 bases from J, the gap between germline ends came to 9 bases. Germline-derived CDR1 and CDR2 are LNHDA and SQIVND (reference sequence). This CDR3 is CASSIDPGEQYF. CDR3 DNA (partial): TGTGCCAGTAGTATTGACCCGGGCGAG.

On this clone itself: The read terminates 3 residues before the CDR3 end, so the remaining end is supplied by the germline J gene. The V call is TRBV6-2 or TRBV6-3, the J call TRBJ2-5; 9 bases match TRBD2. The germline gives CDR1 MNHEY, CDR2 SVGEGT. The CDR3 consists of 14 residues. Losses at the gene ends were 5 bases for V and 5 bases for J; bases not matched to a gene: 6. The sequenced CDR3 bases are TGTGCCAGCAGTCCCGGGACTAGCTTGGAGACC. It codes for CASSPGTSLET. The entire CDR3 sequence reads CASSPGTSLETQYF.

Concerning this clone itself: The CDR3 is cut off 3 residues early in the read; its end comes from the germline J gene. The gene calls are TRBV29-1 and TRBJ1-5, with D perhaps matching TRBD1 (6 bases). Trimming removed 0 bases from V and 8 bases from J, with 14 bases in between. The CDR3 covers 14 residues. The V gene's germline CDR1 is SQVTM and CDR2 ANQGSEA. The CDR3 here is CSVEDLRGREPQHF. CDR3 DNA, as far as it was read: TGCAGCGTTGAAGATCTTAGGGGGAGAGAGCCC.

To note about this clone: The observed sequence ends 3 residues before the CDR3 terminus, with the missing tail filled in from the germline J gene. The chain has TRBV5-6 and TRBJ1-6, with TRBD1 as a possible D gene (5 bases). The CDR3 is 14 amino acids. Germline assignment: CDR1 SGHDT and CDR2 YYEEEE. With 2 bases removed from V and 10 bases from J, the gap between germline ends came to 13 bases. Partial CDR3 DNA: TGTGCCAGCAGCTTCTGGGACTACGGGTCACCC. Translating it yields CASSFWDYGSP. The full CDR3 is CASSFWDYGSPLHF.

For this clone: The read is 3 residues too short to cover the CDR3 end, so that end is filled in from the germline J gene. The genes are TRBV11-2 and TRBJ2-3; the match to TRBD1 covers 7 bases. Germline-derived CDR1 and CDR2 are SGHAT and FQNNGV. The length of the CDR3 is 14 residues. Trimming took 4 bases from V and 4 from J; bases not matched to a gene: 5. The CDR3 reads CASSWAGQADTQYF. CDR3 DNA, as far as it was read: TGTGCCAGCAGCTGGGCTGGACAGGCAGATACG.

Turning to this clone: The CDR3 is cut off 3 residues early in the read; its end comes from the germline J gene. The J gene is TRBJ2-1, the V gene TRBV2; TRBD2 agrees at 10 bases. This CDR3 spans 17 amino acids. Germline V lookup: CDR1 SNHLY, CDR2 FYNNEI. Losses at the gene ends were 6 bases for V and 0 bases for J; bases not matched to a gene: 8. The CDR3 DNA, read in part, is TGTGCCAGCAGCCCCATAGCGGGAGGCCTCTCCTACAATGAG. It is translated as CASSPIAGGLSYNE. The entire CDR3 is CASSPIAGGLSYNEQFF.

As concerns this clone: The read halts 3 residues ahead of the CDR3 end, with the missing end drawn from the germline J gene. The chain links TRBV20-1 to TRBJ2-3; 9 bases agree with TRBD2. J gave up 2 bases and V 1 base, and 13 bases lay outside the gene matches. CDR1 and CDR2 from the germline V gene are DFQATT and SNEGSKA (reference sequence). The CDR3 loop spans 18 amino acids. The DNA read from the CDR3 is TGCAGTGCTAGAGGCCTCCCCGGGCTAGCGGGGATCACAGATACG. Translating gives CSARGLPGLAGITDT. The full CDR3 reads CSARGLPGLAGITDTQYF.

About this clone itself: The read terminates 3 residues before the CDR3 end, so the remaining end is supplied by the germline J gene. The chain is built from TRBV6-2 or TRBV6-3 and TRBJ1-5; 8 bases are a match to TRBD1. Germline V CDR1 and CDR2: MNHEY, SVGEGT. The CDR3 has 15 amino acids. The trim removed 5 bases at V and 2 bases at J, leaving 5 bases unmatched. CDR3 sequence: CASSADRGGNQPQHF. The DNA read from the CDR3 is TGTGCCAGCAGTGCCGACAGGGGCGGCAATCAGCCC.

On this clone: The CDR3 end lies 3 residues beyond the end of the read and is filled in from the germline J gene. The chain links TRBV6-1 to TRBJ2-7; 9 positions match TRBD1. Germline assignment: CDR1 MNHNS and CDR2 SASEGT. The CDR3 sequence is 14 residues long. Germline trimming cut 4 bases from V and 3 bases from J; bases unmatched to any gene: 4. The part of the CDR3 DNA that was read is TGTGCCAGCAGTGGGATGACAGGGGGCTACGAG. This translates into CASSGMTGGYE. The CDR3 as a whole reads CASSGMTGGYEQYF.

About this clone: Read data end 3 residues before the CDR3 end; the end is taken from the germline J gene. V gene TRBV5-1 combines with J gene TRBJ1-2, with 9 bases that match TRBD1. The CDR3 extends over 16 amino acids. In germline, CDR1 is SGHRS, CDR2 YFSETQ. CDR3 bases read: TGCGCCAGCAGCTTGGAATTACCGGGACAGGGAGGCGGC. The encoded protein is CASSLELPGQGGG. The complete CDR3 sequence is CASSLELPGQGGGYTF.